The clone carrying this TCR beta chain has more than one count but fewer than ten. The antigen is undetermined. Unique molecular identifiers were present in the TCR beta cDNA libraries. Each batch of roughly 1 to 11 million T cells produced some 500,000 cDNA molecules. TCRdb re-called the PCR reads with MiXCR, one entry per CDR3 protein. Of fewer than 850,000 distinct CDR3 sequences listed, about 27% are singletons. The data belong to a study of post-analysis software for immune sequencing data. Study-wide context: Patients had relapsing-remitting, secondary progressive or progressive-relapsing multiple sclerosis; some lacked subtype.

CDR1 and CDR2 from the germline V gene are SEHNR and FQNEAQ (reference sequence). The germline V and J ends were trimmed by 4 bases and 5 bases, with 14 bases remaining between them. There are 14 residues in the CDR3. Findings of the study overall: The five TRBV segments detected at higher frequency in patients than in controls included TRBV5-6, TRBV5-1 and TRBV20-1. Compared with controls, patients showed significantly lower normalized Chao1 diversity. By F measure, samples from a shared preparation batch strongly co-clustered.

The chain combines TRBV7-9 with TRBJ2-5; D is unclear. Sequenced: blood. This receptor was obtained from a girl between 10 and 17 years old with multiple sclerosis. DNA of the CDR3: TGTGCCAGCAGCTCCCCAGACTTGCGGGAGACCCAGTACTTC. It is translated as CASSSPDLRETQYF.